The clone carrying this TCR beta chain was counted ten times or more. Sequencing libraries for TCR beta were prepared with iRepertoire HTBI primers and Arm-PCR of CDR3 regions. Each CDR3 protein is one row after TCRdb ran MiXCR on the multiplex PCR reads. The sample yields about 500,000 distinct CDR3 sequences, about 12% seen once. The sample comes from a study of regulatory T cells in long-lasting Graves disease. Sample time point: newly diagnosed GD, antithyroid drugs for less than 3 months. TCR sequences were obtained from RNA taken from PBMCs. The CDR3 is made up of 13 amino acids. J lost 1 base, V lost 6 bases, and 1 base had no gene match. The germline gives CDR1 LGHDT, CDR2 YNNKEL (reference sequence). This sample was shared with a second study, whose subject was T cells in Graves' hyperthyroidism and ophthalmopathy.

Sequencing used peripheral blood mononuclear cells (PBMCs), obtained at new diagnosis, from a patient treated with antithyroid drugs. This rearrangement joins TRBV3-1 to TRBJ2-5; TRBD2 agrees at 8 bases. The sequence derives from a woman in her twenties or thirties with Graves disease. CDR3 nucleotide sequence: TGTGCCAGCAGAACTAGCGGCCAAGAGACCCAGTACTTC. Its protein is CASRTSGQETQYF.